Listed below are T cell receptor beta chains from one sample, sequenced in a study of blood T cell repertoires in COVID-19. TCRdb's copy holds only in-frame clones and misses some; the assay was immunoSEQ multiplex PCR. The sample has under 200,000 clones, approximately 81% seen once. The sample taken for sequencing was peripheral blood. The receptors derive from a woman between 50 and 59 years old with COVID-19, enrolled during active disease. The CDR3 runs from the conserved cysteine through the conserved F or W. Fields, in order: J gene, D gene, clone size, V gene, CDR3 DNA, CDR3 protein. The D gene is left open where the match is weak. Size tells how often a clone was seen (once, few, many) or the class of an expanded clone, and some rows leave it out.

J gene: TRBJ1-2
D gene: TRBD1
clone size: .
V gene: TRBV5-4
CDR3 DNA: TGTGCCAGCAGGGCCCCGGGACAGGGGGCGCCGGTACATGGCTACACCTTC
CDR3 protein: CASRAPGQGAPVHGYTF

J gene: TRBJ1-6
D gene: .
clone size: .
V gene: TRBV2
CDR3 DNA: TGTGCCAGCAGCGACAGCTCCTATAATTCACCCCTCCACTTT
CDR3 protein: CASSDSSYNSPLHF

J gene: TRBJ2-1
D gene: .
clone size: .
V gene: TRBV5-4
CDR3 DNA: TGTGCCAGCAGCTTTCTTGCAGGGCTTAACAATGAGCAGTTCTTC
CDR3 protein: CASSFLAGLNNEQFF

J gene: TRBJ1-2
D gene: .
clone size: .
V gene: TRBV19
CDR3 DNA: TGTGCCAGTAGTCCCCGAGTGGCTCACAGGGATGTGAACTATGGCTACACCTTC
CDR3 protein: CASSPRVAHRDVNYGYTF

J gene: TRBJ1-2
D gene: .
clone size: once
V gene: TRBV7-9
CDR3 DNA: TGTGCCAGCAGCCCAGGCCAGGAAGCTAACTATGGCTACACCTTC
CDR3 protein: CASSPGQEANYGYTF

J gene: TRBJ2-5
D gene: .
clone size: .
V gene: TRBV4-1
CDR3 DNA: TGCGCCAGCAGCCGCCAACTACACAAAGAGACCCAGTACTTC
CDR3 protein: CASSRQLHKETQYF

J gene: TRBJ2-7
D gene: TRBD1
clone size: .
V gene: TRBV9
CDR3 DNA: TGTGCCAGCAGCTTCACAGGGGAGTCGTACGAGCAGTACTTC
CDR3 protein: CASSFTGESYEQYF

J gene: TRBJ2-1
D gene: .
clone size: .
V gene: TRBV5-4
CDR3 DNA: TGTGCCAGCAGCCATCAGGGCAATGAGCAGTTCTTC
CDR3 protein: CASSHQGNEQFF

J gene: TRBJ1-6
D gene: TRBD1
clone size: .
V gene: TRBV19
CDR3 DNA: TGTGCCAGTAGTATGTGGTCAGGGGGAGGCAATTCACCCCTCCACTTT
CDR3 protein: CASSMWSGGGNSPLHF

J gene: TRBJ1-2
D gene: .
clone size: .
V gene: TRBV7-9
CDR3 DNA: TGTGCCAGCAGCTTAGGAGGGGAGGACGGCTACACCTTC
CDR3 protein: CASSLGGEDGYTF

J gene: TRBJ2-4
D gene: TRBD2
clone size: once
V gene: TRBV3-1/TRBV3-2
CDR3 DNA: TGTGCCAGCAGCAAACGCGGGACTAGCGGGGGGTGGAACATTCAGTACTTC
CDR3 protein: CASSKRGTSGGWNIQYF

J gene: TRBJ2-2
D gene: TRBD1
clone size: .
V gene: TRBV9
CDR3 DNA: TGTGCCAGCAGCCTCGGACAGGGGGCGAACACCGGGGAGCTGTTTTTT
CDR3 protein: CASSLGQGANTGELFF

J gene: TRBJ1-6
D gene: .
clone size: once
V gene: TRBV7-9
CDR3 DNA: TGTGCCAGCAGCTTAGGAGAATTGTCTTCACCCCTCCACTTT
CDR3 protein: CASSLGELSSPLHF

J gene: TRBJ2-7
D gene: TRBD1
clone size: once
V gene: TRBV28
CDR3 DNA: TGTGCCAGCAGCACTTATAGACAGGGAATCGACGAGCAGTACTTC
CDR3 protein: CASSTYRQGIDEQYF

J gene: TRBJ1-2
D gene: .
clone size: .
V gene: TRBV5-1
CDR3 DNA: TGCGCCAGCAGCTTGGCCGGGATAAACTATGGCTACACCTTC
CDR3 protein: CASSLAGINYGYTF

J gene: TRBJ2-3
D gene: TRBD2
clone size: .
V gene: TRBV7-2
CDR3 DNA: TGTGCCAGCAGCCACGGGGGGACTAGCGGAGGCACAGATACGCAGTATTTT
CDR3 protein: CASSHGGTSGGTDTQYF

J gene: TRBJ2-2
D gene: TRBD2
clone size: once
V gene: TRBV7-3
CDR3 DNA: TGTGCCAGCAGTCCCGGGTTAGCGGGGGTCTCCGGGGAGCTGTTTTTT
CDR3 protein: CASSPGLAGVSGELFF

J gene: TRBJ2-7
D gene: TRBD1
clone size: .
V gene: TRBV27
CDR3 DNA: TGTGCCAGCAGGGCCGGGACAGCCTCCTACGAGCAGTACTTC
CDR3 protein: CASRAGTASYEQYF

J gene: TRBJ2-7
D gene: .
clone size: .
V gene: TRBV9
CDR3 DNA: TGTGCCAGCAGCGTAGTCGGGGGTGACAGCGAGCAGTACTTC
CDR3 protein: CASSVVGGDSEQYF

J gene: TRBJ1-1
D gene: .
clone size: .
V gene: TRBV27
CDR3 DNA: TGTGCCAGCAGTTTGAGTACGAACACTGAAGCTTTCTTT
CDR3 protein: CASSLSTNTEAFF